A single sample is the source of the 25 T cell receptor beta chains below, sequenced in a study of human CD8 memory T cell subsets. A UMI-labeled 5' RACE approach was the method that produced the TCR beta libraries. Using the 5' RACE reads, TCRdb records one entry per CDR3 protein without DNA. This listing includes more than 9,000 distinct CDR3 sequences. Sequencing was carried out using CD8+ stem-like memory T cells (TSCM and TCM) sorted from PBMCs. Indicated subset: stem-like memory CD8 T cells (TSTEM), CCR7+ PD-1- TIGIT-. These TCRs come from a human donor in good health.

This sequence joins TRBV6-2 or TRBV6-3 and TRBJ1-5; TCRdb's D gene call, TRBD1, goes unchecked for lack of DNA. Germline loops: CDR1 MNHEY, CDR2 SVGEGT. The CDR3 sequence is 15 residues long. CDR3: CASSPDRGDNQPQHF.

Measured by frequency, this clonotype is medium-sized (0.01 to 0.1%). The chain is built from TRBV5-6 and TRBJ2-3; TCRdb returns TRBD1, unconfirmable since there is no DNA. The CDR3 consists of 16 residues. CDR1 SGHDT and CDR2 YYEEEE come from the germline V gene. CDR3 region: CASSLYGTGVTDTQYF.

V usage is TRBV7-8 and J usage is TRBJ2-1; TCRdb picks TRBD1, but there is no DNA to check that call. There are 14 residues in the CDR3. Germline values: CDR1 SGHVS, CDR2 FQNEAQ. CDR3 residues: CASSLSARVNEQFF.

V gene TRBV3-1 combines with J gene TRBJ2-3; TCRdb's D gene call, TRBD1, goes unchecked for lack of DNA. CDR3 length equals 16 residues. Per germline, CDR1 LGHDT and CDR2 YNNKEL (reference sequence). The CDR3 sequence: CASSLRDTASTDTQYF.

The gene calls are TRBV27 and TRBJ2-7; TCRdb's D gene call, TRBD1, goes unchecked for lack of DNA. This CDR3 is built from 14 residues. The germline V gene has CDR1 MNHEY and CDR2 SMNVEV (reference sequence). This chain's CDR3 is CASSLLGQPYEQYF.

The gene calls are TRBV29-1 and TRBJ1-1. Germline loops: CDR1 SQVTM, CDR2 ANQGSEA. The CDR3 is 12 residues long. The CDR3 protein is CSAVDRNTEAFF.

The chain joins TRBV27 to TRBJ2-1; the D call of TRBD1 rests on TCRdb alone, since no DNA is present to check it. The CDR3 contains 19 residues. Germline V gene sequence: CDR1 MNHEY, CDR2 SMNVEV (reference sequence). CDR3 protein: CASSLLVGGARGSYNEQFF.

Measured by frequency, this clonotype is medium-sized. The chain carries TRBV29-1 and TRBJ2-1; the TRBD2 assignment by TCRdb is unverifiable without DNA. The CDR3 length is 12 residues. Germline assignment: CDR1 SQVTM and CDR2 ANQGSEA. This CDR3 reads CSVLPRENHVFF.

The gene calls are TRBV10-3 and TRBJ2-5; TCRdb proposes TRBD1, but this gene call is untestable without DNA. The CDR3 is 12 residues long. From germline, CDR1 is ENHRY and CDR2 SYGVKD. This chain's CDR3 is CAIRTGEETQYF.

This chain links TRBV5-1 with TRBJ2-7; TCRdb reports TRBD1, a call that lacks DNA to check it against. The CDR3 extends over 12 amino acids. CDR1 is SGHRS, CDR2 YFSETQ, per germline. CDR3 in amino acids: CASRSQGTEQYF.

The rearrangement links TRBV20-1 to TRBJ1-1; TCRdb picks TRBD1, but there is no DNA to check that call. CDR1 is DFQATT and CDR2 is SNEGSKA in the germline V gene (reference sequence). The CDR3 covers 16 residues. CDR3: CSARDRLTGYNTEAFF.

CDR3 region: CSAKGGPLAGGTTDTQYF. This chain uses TRBV20-1 with TRBJ2-3; TCRdb's D call of TRBD2 is untestable without DNA. Germline assignment: CDR1 DFQATT and CDR2 SNEGSKA (reference sequence). CDR3 size: 18 residues.

The chain employs TRBV7-9 and TRBJ2-3; TCRdb selects TRBD1, and the lack of DNA leaves this call unchecked. The CDR3 loop spans 16 amino acids. From germline, CDR1 is SEHNR and CDR2 FQNEAQ (reference sequence). CDR3 protein: CASRGPPGGLTDTQYF.

This chain joins TRBV6-1 and TRBJ2-1; TCRdb gives TRBD2 as the D gene, but with no DNA this cannot be confirmed. Germline assignment: CDR1 MNHNS and CDR2 SASEGT. There are 16 residues in the CDR3. CDR3 residues: CASKGPGTRGNDEQFF.

CDR3 protein: CASSSGMRSYEQYF. The V gene is TRBV7-2, the J gene TRBJ2-7. Germline CDR1 and CDR2: SGHTA and FQGNSA. CDR3 length: 14 residues.

This chain joins TRBV13 and TRBJ2-3; no DNA is available, so the TRBD2 call from TCRdb remains unchecked. This CDR3 spans 16 amino acids. CDR1 is PRHDT, CDR2 FYEKMQ, per germline (reference sequence). The CDR3 spells CASSPTAGGPTDTQYF.

This clonotype is identified as medium-sized (0.01 to 0.1%) from frequency. The chain has TRBV7-6 and TRBJ2-1; without DNA, the TCRdb call of TRBD2 cannot be checked. The CDR3 is 15 residues long. Germline V gene data show CDR1 as SGHVS and CDR2 as FNYEAQ. The CDR3 loop reads CASSLPGLASNSQFF.

The chain links TRBV5-6 to TRBJ2-1; TCRdb's D call of TRBD2 is untestable without DNA. The CDR3 extends over 17 amino acids. Germline lookup yields CDR1 SGHDT and CDR2 YYEEEE. CDR3 protein: CASSPGVAGVSYNEQFF.

The rearrangement uses TRBV10-3 and TRBJ2-7; TCRdb designates TRBD2, a call that cannot be tested without DNA. The germline V gene encodes CDR1 ENHRY and CDR2 SYGVKD. The CDR3 runs to 14 residues. CDR3: CAISGLAGAYEQYF.

The CDR3 here is CASSERGRFQPQHF. The genes are TRBV6-1 and TRBJ1-5; TCRdb gives TRBD1 as the D gene, but with no DNA this cannot be confirmed. CDR1 is MNHNS, CDR2 SASEGT, per germline. The CDR3 consists of 14 residues.

V gene TRBV29-1 combines with J gene TRBJ2-1; TCRdb outputs TRBD1, but without DNA this stays unchecked. Germline V gene sequence: CDR1 SQVTM, CDR2 ANQGSEA. The CDR3 consists of 13 residues. Here the CDR3 reads CSVRDGLYNEQFF.

The chain links TRBV9 to TRBJ1-1; TCRdb's assignment of TRBD1 cannot be checked, as there is no DNA. The CDR3 extends over 14 amino acids. Germline assignment: CDR1 SGDLS and CDR2 YYNGEE. The CDR3 sequence is CASSGQGMNTEAFF.

This rearrangement joins TRBV9 to TRBJ1-1; the TCRdb call, TRBD1, lacks DNA for checking. The CDR3 consists of 15 residues. Looked up from germline, CDR1 is SGDLS and CDR2 is YYNGEE. The CDR3 spells CASSILQGVETEAFF.

The chain joins TRBV7-2 to TRBJ2-7. The germline CDR1 and CDR2 sequences are SGHTA and FQGNSA. The CDR3 length is 15 residues. The CDR3 reads CASSLLNNPLNEQYF.

V gene TRBV20-1 combines with J gene TRBJ2-4. Germline CDR1 reads DFQATT; CDR2 reads SNEGSKA (reference sequence). The CDR3 extends over 16 amino acids. The CDR3 spells CSARDSLAVAKNIQYF.